A selection of T cell receptor beta chains follows, all from one sample in a study of CD8+ T cells in alopecia areata. Here immunoSEQ multiplex PCR was the method, and the copy in TCRdb shows in-frame clones only, minus some. The data show about 100,000 clones, 55% to 75% seen once. This sample comprised CD8+ T cells sorted from blood, obtained between weeks 55 and 65, from a patient treated with tofacitinib. The receptors shown here come from a human donor with alopecia areata. CDR3s include the opening cysteine and the closing phenylalanine or tryptophan. The D gene is left open where the match is weak. Clone size appears in some rows only: once, few, many, or a class for an expanded clone.

D gene: TRBD1; clone size: -; V gene: TRBV13; CDR3 length: 14; J gene: TRBJ2-5; CDR3 protein: CASSPRQGLETQYF; CDR3 DNA: TGTGCCAGCAGCCCCCGACAGGGTCTAGAGACCCAGTACTTC
D gene: -; clone size: -; V gene: TRBV5-1; CDR3 length: 15; J gene: TRBJ2-1; CDR3 protein: CASSPRGEPYNEQFF; CDR3 DNA: TGCGCCAGCAGCCCGAGAGGGGAACCCTACAATGAGCAGTTCTTC
D gene: TRBD1; clone size: -; V gene: TRBV2; CDR3 length: 16; J gene: TRBJ1-3; CDR3 protein: CASSRDRGEAGNTIYF; CDR3 DNA: TGTGCCAGCAGTCGGGACAGGGGGGAGGCTGGAAACACCATATATTTT
D gene: TRBD2; clone size: few; V gene: TRBV12-5; CDR3 length: 14; J gene: TRBJ2-7; CDR3 protein: CASGLNRGAYEQYF; CDR3 DNA: TGTGCTAGTGGTTTGAACCGGGGGGCCTACGAGCAGTACTTC
D gene: -; clone size: few; V gene: TRBV30; CDR3 length: 14; J gene: TRBJ1-5; CDR3 protein: CAWSPQGIWQPQHF; CDR3 DNA: TGTGCCTGGAGTCCACAGGGTATTTGGCAGCCCCAGCATTTT
D gene: -; clone size: -; V gene: TRBV6-4; CDR3 length: 15; J gene: TRBJ2-6; CDR3 protein: CASSPVSSGANVLTF; CDR3 DNA: TGTGCCAGCAGTCCAGTGTCGTCTGGGGCCAACGTCCTGACTTTC
D gene: -; clone size: -; V gene: TRBV14; CDR3 length: 13; J gene: TRBJ1-5; CDR3 protein: CASSSGGNQPQHF; CDR3 DNA: TGTGCCAGCAGCTCTGGGGGCAATCAGCCCCAGCATTTT
D gene: -; clone size: once; V gene: TRBV30; CDR3 length: 14; J gene: TRBJ1-6; CDR3 protein: CAWGRDGDNSPLHF; CDR3 DNA: TGTGCCTGGGGGAGGGACGGAGATAATTCACCCCTCCACTTT
D gene: -; clone size: -; V gene: TRBV18; CDR3 length: 15; J gene: TRBJ1-1; CDR3 protein: CASSPGSRGDTEAFF; CDR3 DNA: TGTGCCAGCTCACCAGGGTCCAGGGGCGACACTGAAGCTTTCTTT
D gene: TRBD2; clone size: few; V gene: TRBV11-2; CDR3 length: 16; J gene: TRBJ2-3; CDR3 protein: CASSLGAGGFTDTQYF; CDR3 DNA: TGTGCCAGCAGCTTAGGCGCGGGGGGGTTCACAGATACGCAGTATTTT
D gene: -; clone size: -; V gene: TRBV19; CDR3 length: 15; J gene: TRBJ2-5; CDR3 protein: CASSISPEAQETQYF; CDR3 DNA: TGTGCCAGTAGTATAAGCCCCGAAGCCCAAGAGACCCAGTACTTC
D gene: -; clone size: -; V gene: TRBV13; CDR3 length: 14; J gene: TRBJ1-1; CDR3 protein: CASGVGRQNTEAFF; CDR3 DNA: TGTGCCAGCGGGGTCGGCCGCCAGAACACTGAAGCTTTCTTT
D gene: TRBD2; clone size: few; V gene: TRBV29-1; CDR3 length: 15; J gene: TRBJ2-3; CDR3 protein: CSVEGTSGPTDTQYF; CDR3 DNA: TGCAGCGTTGAGGGGACTAGCGGGCCCACAGATACGCAGTATTTT
D gene: -; clone size: -; V gene: TRBV30; CDR3 length: 13; J gene: TRBJ1-2; CDR3 protein: CAWIGQNGDGYTF; CDR3 DNA: TGTGCCTGGATTGGACAGAACGGGGATGGCTACACCTTC
D gene: -; clone size: -; V gene: TRBV4-2; CDR3 length: 16; J gene: TRBJ2-2; CDR3 protein: CASSLRGSANTGELFF; CDR3 DNA: TGTGCCAGCAGCCTGCGGGGCAGCGCGAACACCGGGGAGCTGTTTTTT
D gene: -; clone size: -; V gene: TRBV11-2; CDR3 length: 14; J gene: TRBJ2-5; CDR3 protein: CASSPRLEGETQYF; CDR3 DNA: TGTGCCAGCAGCCCGAGGTTGGAAGGGGAGACCCAGTACTTC
D gene: -; clone size: -; V gene: TRBV5-1; CDR3 length: 11; J gene: TRBJ2-3; CDR3 protein: CASSLSDTQYF; CDR3 DNA: TGCGCCAGCAGCTTGTCGGATACGCAGTATTTT
D gene: -; clone size: -; V gene: TRBV27; CDR3 length: 13; J gene: TRBJ1-2; CDR3 protein: CSSSLSPGEGYTF; CDR3 DNA: TGTTCCAGCAGTTTATCGCCCGGGGAGGGCTACACCTTC